The 15 T cell receptor beta chains given below trace back to one sample, sequenced in a study of cytomegalovirus exposure and HLA in healthy donors. The PCR contained 60 Vbeta and 13 Jbeta primers. Libraries were prepared by immunoSEQ multiplex PCR; TCRdb keeps only in-frame clonotypes and omits some of them. Altogether about 160,000 clones are present, roughly 85% being singletons, with the ten largest covering roughly 1.2%. Sequences were obtained from PBMCs. The receptors derive from a woman aged 50 to 65 in good health and CMV-seronegative.

The chain recombines TRBV5-8 with TRBJ2-7, with 8 positions matching TRBD1. Unmatched junction bases numbered 2, after V lost 2 bases and J lost 4 bases. Germline V gene data show CDR1 as SGHTS and CDR2 as YDEGEE. The CDR3 loop spans 13 amino acids. The CDR3, as DNA: TGTGCCAGCAGCTTACAGGGGGGATACGAGCAGTACTTC. Its protein is CASSLQGGYEQYF.

The chain recombines TRBV2 with TRBJ1-1; 9 bases match TRBD1. Looked up from germline, CDR1 is SNHLY and CDR2 is FYNNEI. This CDR3 comprises 16 residues. With V trimmed by 5 bases and J by 0 bases, 7 bases remained unmatched. The chain's CDR3 is CASSWDREGLNTEAFF. The CDR3 DNA is TGTGCCAGCAGTTGGGACAGGGAGGGTTTGAACACTGAAGCTTTCTTT.

This chain links TRBV19 with TRBJ1-1, with D possibly matching TRBD1 (5 bases). This CDR3 is built from 14 residues. Germline V gene lookup returns CDR1 LNHDA and CDR2 SQIVND (reference sequence). V was trimmed by 6 bases and J by 4 bases, leaving 15 bases between them. The CDR3 sequence is CASRVRVGGTEAFF. The CDR3 DNA follows: TGTGCCAGTAGAGTGAGGGTGGGGGGCACTGAAGCTTTCTTT.

This rearrangement joins TRBV27 to TRBJ2-7; TRBD1 agrees at 7 bases. The CDR3 spans 15 residues. Losses at the gene ends were 2 bases for V and 1 base for J; bases not matched to a gene: 5. Germline assignment: CDR1 MNHEY and CDR2 SMNVEV (reference sequence). The CDR3: CASSLKGAASYEQYF. The DNA of the CDR3 is TGTGCCAGCAGTTTAAAGGGGGCGGCTTCCTACGAGCAGTACTTC.

The rearrangement links TRBV19 to TRBJ1-4, with 7 bases identical to TRBD1. CDR1 and CDR2 from the germline V gene are LNHDA and SQIVND (reference sequence). This CDR3 has 13 residues. V was pared by 10 bases and J by 6 bases, with 8 bases of the junction left unmatched. CDR3 sequence reads: CANLGQLYEKLFF. CDR3 sequence (DNA): TGTGCCAACTTGGGACAGCTTTATGAAAAACTGTTTTTT. Full variable domain (remainder filled in from reference TRBV19 and TRBJ1-4): DGGITQSPKYLFRKEGQNVTLSCEQNLNHDAMYWYRQDPGQGLRLIYYSQIVNDFQKGDIAEGYSVSREKKESFPLTVTSAQKNPTAFYLCANLGQLYEKLFFGSGTQLSVL.

This chain joins TRBV27 and TRBJ2-5; 13 nucleotides align to TRBD2. Germline lookup yields CDR1 MNHEY and CDR2 SMNVEV (reference sequence). There are 15 residues in the CDR3. J gave up 3 bases and V 6 bases, and 4 bases lay outside the gene matches. The CDR3 loop is CASSAGTSGKETQYF. CDR3 DNA: TGTGCCAGCAGCGCAGGGACTAGCGGGAAAGAGACCCAGTACTTC.

This clone has only a few counts. The chain employs TRBV6-5 and TRBJ1-1; possibly TRBD1 for D (5 bases). CDR1 and CDR2 from the germline V gene are MNHEY and SVGAGI. This CDR3 spans 14 amino acids. Trimming took off 7 bases at V and 0 bases at J, with 12 bases between the two ends. CDR3 DNA sequence: TGTGCCAGCACCCCGACAGACATGAACACTGAAGCTTTCTTT. Its translation: CASTPTDMNTEAFF.

The V and J genes are TRBV7-2 and TRBJ1-2; no firm D call. V was clipped by 5 bases and J by 7 bases, with 17 bases between them. This CDR3 is built from 14 residues. From germline, CDR1 is SGHTA and CDR2 FQGNSA. The CDR3 reads CASSLGPQAGGYTF. For the CDR3, the DNA is TGTGCCAGCAGCCTCGGCCCCCAAGCGGGTGGCTACACCTTC.

The CDR3 here is CASAETSAMPYEQYF. CDR3 DNA: TGTGCTAGTGCCGAGACTAGCGCAATGCCCTACGAGCAGTACTTC. This chain uses TRBV12-5 with TRBJ2-7; 8 bases agree with TRBD2. This CDR3 is 15 amino acids long. From germline, CDR1 is LGHNT and CDR2 FRNRAP. V dropped 7 bases and J dropped 2; count of bases not matched to a gene: 10. Filled out from reference TRBV12-5 and TRBJ2-7, the complete variable domain reads DARVTQTPRHKVTEMGQEVTMRCQPILGHNTVFWYRQTMMQGLELLAYFRNRAPLDDSGMPKDRFSAEMPDATLATLKIQPSEPRDSAVYFCASAETSAMPYEQYFGPGTRLTVT.

The genes are TRBV2 and TRBJ1-2, with D unclear. Trimming cost V 8 bases and J 6 bases, with 16 bases left between them. Germline assignment: CDR1 SNHLY and CDR2 FYNNEI. This CDR3 has 13 amino acids. DNA of the CDR3: TGTGCCAGCCAGTGGTTGCAGGATCATGGCTACACCTTC. Translated: CASQWLQDHGYTF.

CDR3 nucleotide sequence: TGTGCCAGCAGCTTAGAGAGCGTAAACTATGGCTACACCTTC. This translates into CASSLESVNYGYTF. The chain is built from TRBV7-8 and TRBJ1-2; no clear D gene. CDR1 SGHVS and CDR2 FQNEAQ come from the germline V gene. The CDR3 spans 14 residues. V was pared by 1 base and J by 2 bases, with 8 bases between.

On this clone: Here the CDR3 omits its conserved ending phenylalanine or tryptophan, so a read error is the likely source. The V call is TRBV7-6, the J call TRBJ2-2; possible D gene TRBD1, 6 bases. Germline CDR1 and CDR2: SGHVS and FNYEAQ. The CDR3 has 16 amino acids. The ends were cut back, 7 bases at V and 2 bases at J, with 17 bases in the middle. The CDR3 region is CASNRDGQLNTGELFL. CDR3 sequence (DNA): TGTGCCAGCAACCGCGACGGACAGCTAAACACCGGGGAGCTGTTTCTT.

This chain connects TRBV5-1 to TRBJ1-1; 7 bases are a match to TRBD1. Unmatched junction bases numbered 5, after V lost 3 bases and J lost 3 bases. Germline V gene lookup returns CDR1 SGHRS and CDR2 YFSETQ. The length of the CDR3 is 14 residues. CDR3 coding DNA: TGCGCCAGCAGCTCACAGGGGTACCACACTGAAGCTTTCTTT. This encodes CASSSQGYHTEAFF.

The J gene is TRBJ2-5, the V gene TRBV21-1; TRBD2, the D gene given by the table, was not confirmed from the DNA. TRBV21-1 is labeled a pseudogene. The CDR3 sequence is 20 residues long. CDR3 coding DNA: TGTGCCAGCAGAAAAGGGACTAGCGGGAGGGGTCCGAGGGATAAAGAGACCCAGTACTTC. Protein: CASRKGTSGRGPRDKETQYF.

The rearrangement uses TRBV6-5 and TRBJ2-5; tentatively, D is TRBD2 (6 bases). This CDR3 is built from 15 residues. CDR1 and CDR2 (germline): MNHEY, SVGAGI. V lost 2 bases, J lost 2 bases, and 12 bases lay in between. The CDR3 region has the DNA TGTGCCAGCAGTTACGATCACGCGGGACAAGAGACCCAGTACTTC. It yields the protein CASSYDHAGQETQYF.